This T cell receptor (beta chain) was profiled in a study of shared clonotypes between healthy human individuals. Study overall: Donors, aged 18 to 49, were a couple of women and a few men.

Profiled with immunoSEQ multiplex PCR; TCRdb holds only in-frame clones, not every one. Of approximately 95,000 clones in the sample, around two thirds were seen once. This CDR3 region has 16 residues. Trimming pared 0 bases from V and 2 bases from J, leaving 13 bases between. Germline lookup yields CDR1 LNHNV and CDR2 YYDKDF (reference sequence). J is TRBJ1-2 and V is TRBV15; D is unclear. The material sequenced was memory CD8+ T cells sorted from blood. The subset: CD45RO+ cells pooled with CCR7-negative TemRA cells. The receptor was derived from a man aged 25-45 years in good health. CDR3 coding DNA: TGTGCCACCAGCAGAGACTGGGCCACAGACAACTATGGCTACACCTTC. This translates into CATSRDWATDNYGYTF.